A single sample is the source of the 7 T cell receptor beta chains below, sequenced in a study of lymphopenia after photon versus proton radiotherapy (dated by TCRdb to between 2018 and 2021). The library was built by means of the immunoSEQ multiplex PCR assay. TCRdb holds this immuneACCESS table with in-frame rearrangements only. Some clones are missing; in checked studies, unresolved V genes explain under half, and the rest has no known cause. For this sample there are 60,000 to 75,000 clones; approximately 83% appear just once. About 2.3% of the sample belongs to the ten largest clones. The sequences come from peripheral blood, collected from a patient treated with photon-based radiotherapy. Receptors were obtained from a man aged 35-49 years with gastric cancer.

The chain is built from TRBV12-5 and TRBJ1-2; D uncertain. CDR1 LGHNT and CDR2 FRNRAP come from the germline V gene. The CDR3 length is 14 residues. Trimming took off 3 bases at V and 4 bases at J, with 12 bases between the two ends. The CDR3 is CASGFHRLVYGYTF. Here the CDR3 DNA reads TGTGCTAGTGGTTTTCACCGTCTCGTCTATGGCTACACCTTC.

The chain recombines TRBV9 with TRBJ1-6; 7 positions match TRBD1. Germline CDR1 SGDLS, CDR2 YYNGEE. This CDR3 is 14 amino acids long. J lost 7 bases, V lost 4 bases, and 5 bases had no gene match. The CDR3 region has the DNA TGTGCCAGCAGCCCCGGGACAGCCAATTCACCCCTCCACTTT. Encoded protein: CASSPGTANSPLHF. Full variable domain (remainder filled in from reference TRBV9 and TRBJ1-6): DSGVTQTPKHLITATGQRVTLRCSPRSGDLSVYWYQQSLDQGLQFLIQYYNGEERAKGNILERFSAQQFPDLHSELNLSSLELGDSALYFCASSPGTANSPLHFGNGTRLTVT.

The rearrangement uses TRBV4-3 and TRBJ1-2; 12 bases align to TRBD1. The CDR3 covers 16 residues. Germline CDR1 reads LGHNA; CDR2 reads YSLEER. V was clipped by 1 base and J by 4 bases; unmatched bases: 4. In DNA, the CDR3 is TGCGCCAGCAGCCAAGTGGGACAGGGGGCGAGCTATGGCTACACCTTC. Protein sequence: CASSQVGQGASYGYTF.

This chain joins TRBV7-2 and TRBJ1-1; 7 bases align to TRBD1. CDR1 and CDR2 from the germline V gene are SGHTA and FQGNSA. The V and J ends lost 1 base and 1 base, in that order; junction bases with no gene match: 3. The CDR3 has 15 amino acids. CDR3 sequence reads: CASSLGDRANTEAFF. The CDR3 DNA sequence: TGTGCCAGCAGCTTAGGGGACAGAGCGAACACTGAAGCTTTCTTT.

The chain is built from TRBV11-3 and TRBJ2-5, with TRBD2 identical over 13 bases. The CDR3 is made up of 15 amino acids. Germline V CDR1 and CDR2: SGHNT, YENEEA. After removal of 4 bases from V and 1 base from J, the junction contained 0 bases not matched to a gene. CDR3 loop: CASSWTSGGQETQYF. The CDR3 nucleotides are TGTGCCAGCAGCTGGACTAGCGGGGGCCAAGAGACCCAGTACTTC.

With regard to this clone: Within the sample, other DNA sequences also encode this same CDR3. V is TRBV5-1 and J is TRBJ1-4, with 9 nucleotides matching TRBD1. This CDR3 has 14 residues. The junction had 2 bases not matched to a gene; V was cut back by 4 bases and J by 4 bases. Germline CDR1 reads SGHRS; CDR2 reads YFSETQ. This chain's CDR3 is CASSPGQGNEKLFF. The CDR3 nucleotides read TGCGCCAGCAGCCCGGGACAGGGTAATGAAAAACTGTTTTTT.

V usage is TRBV4-2 and J usage is TRBJ2-3, with TRBD2 identical over 10 bases. The CDR3 contains 20 residues. Germline V gene data show CDR1 as LGHNA and CDR2 as YNFKEQ. J was trimmed by 3 bases and V by 0 bases; bases with no gene match: 15. The CDR3 loop is CASSQDNLAGDVGSTDTQYF. The CDR3 nucleotides are TGTGCCAGCAGCCAAGATAACCTAGCGGGGGACGTAGGATCGACAGATACGCAGTATTTT.